The source of this TCR beta chain is a study of T-cell memory formation after mild COVID-19. Per the germline V gene, CDR1 is DFQATT and CDR2 is SNEGSKA (reference sequence). Trimming pared 1 base from V and 3 bases from J, leaving 12 bases between. The CDR3 length is 14 residues. This clonotype is judged medium-sized. A single record per CDR3 protein comes from TCRdb applying MiXCR to the 5' RACE reads. The table has 150,000 to 200,000 distinct CDR3 sequences, around a fifth seen once. The sequenced material came from PBMCs or a T cell subset sorted from them (not recorded which). The chain recombines TRBV20-1 with TRBJ1-1; D perhaps matches TRBD1 (5 bases). This sequence originates from an adult woman who had mild COVID-19 (a few samples of this study predate the infection). Cell type and time point are not known. The CDR3, as DNA: TGCAGTGCTAGAGGAGAGGTGGGGGACACTGAAGCTTTCTTT. Translating gives CSARGEVGDTEAFF.